This is a list of T cell receptor beta chains from one sample in a study of blood T cells in healthy people across ages. TCRdb ran MiXCR on the 5' RACE reads and lists one entry per CDR3 protein. The sample holds roughly 1,100,000 distinct CDR3 sequences, 25% seen once. Separately, the same data were catalogued under a study of T cells of mothers and their children.

Sequencing was done on a sample of blood. Receptors were obtained from a girl aged 2-10 years in good health. CDR3s include the opening cysteine and the closing phenylalanine or tryptophan. The order of the fields is CDR3 DNA, CDR3 protein, D gene, J gene, clone size, V gene. D genes are given only for firm matches. Clone size, where shown, is once, few, many, or a class for clones that have expanded.

DNA: TGTGCCAGCAGTTTGTCGGGGAAGTCGGAAAAACTGTTTTTT; CDR3: CASSLSGKSEKLFF; D: -; J: TRBJ1-4; size: once; V: TRBV12-3/TRBV12-4
DNA: TGTGCCAGCAGCGTATCTGGGACGGTCGACGAGCAGTACTTC; CDR3: CASSVSGTVDEQYF; D: -; J: TRBJ2-7; size: -; V: TRBV9
DNA: TGTGCCAGCAGCCAACGGAATCGCTTGGATTTAGGGAATCAAGAGACCCAGTACTTC; CDR3: CASSQRNRLDLGNQETQYF; D: -; J: TRBJ2-5; size: -; V: TRBV3-1
DNA: TGTGCCAGCACCAATGACTTTTTAGCCAAAAACATTCAGTACTTC; CDR3: CASTNDFLAKNIQYF; D: -; J: TRBJ2-4; size: few; V: TRBV2
DNA: TGTGCCAGCAGTTCGGGACAGCGATATAATGAAAAACTGTTTTTT; CDR3: CASSSGQRYNEKLFF; D: TRBD1; J: TRBJ1-4; size: few; V: TRBV28
DNA: TGTGCCAGCAGCGTAGTCTGGGACAGGGGTTACAATGAGCAGTTCTTC; CDR3: CASSVVWDRGYNEQFF; D: TRBD1; J: TRBJ2-1; size: -; V: TRBV9
DNA: TGCGCCAGCAGCCAAGATGGGCAGCTTTTCTATGGCTACACCTTC; CDR3: CASSQDGQLFYGYTF; D: -; J: TRBJ1-2; size: -; V: TRBV4-3
DNA: TGTGCCAGCAGTTACCAAACGCCAGAGACCCAGTACTTC; CDR3: CASSYQTPETQYF; D: -; J: TRBJ2-5; size: few; V: TRBV6-6
DNA: TGTGCCAGCTCACCCTCGACAGGGATTAATGAGCAGTTCTTC; CDR3: CASSPSTGINEQFF; D: TRBD1; J: TRBJ2-1; size: -; V: TRBV18
DNA: TGTGCCAGCAGCCATCAGGGGGCCTCCTACGAGCAGTACTTC; CDR3: CASSHQGASYEQYF; D: TRBD1; J: TRBJ2-7; size: -; V: TRBV7-9
DNA: TGCAGCTCCATCGCTAGCGGGAGGGACGAGCAGTACTTC; CDR3: CSSIASGRDEQYF; D: TRBD2; J: TRBJ2-7; size: -; V: TRBV29-1
DNA: TGCAGTGCGGAGGCCTTTGGGGCCGTTGAAGAGACCCAGTACTTC; CDR3: CSAEAFGAVEETQYF; D: -; J: TRBJ2-5; size: once; V: TRBV20-1
DNA: TGTGCCAGCAGTCCTCAGGGGTCCGAGGAAAAACTGTTTTTT; CDR3: CASSPQGSEEKLFF; D: -; J: TRBJ1-4; size: few; V: TRBV12-3/TRBV12-4
DNA: TGTGCCAGCAGTTACTCCCCCTTGACTAGCGGGGAGGTGACTAGCACAGATACGCAGTATTTT; CDR3: CASSYSPLTSGEVTSTDTQYF; D: TRBD2; J: TRBJ2-3; size: -; V: TRBV6-5
DNA: TGTGCCAGCAGTTCTTGGACAGGGTATGACGAGCAGTACTTC; CDR3: CASSSWTGYDEQYF; D: TRBD1; J: TRBJ2-7; size: -; V: TRBV6-2/TRBV6-3
DNA: TGCAGCGTTGAAGATACTAGGTACGAGCAGTACTTC; CDR3: CSVEDTRYEQYF; D: -; J: TRBJ2-7; size: few; V: TRBV29-1
DNA: TGTGCCAGCAGCCCCTACTCAGAAGGACACAACTATGGCTACACCTTC; CDR3: CASSPYSEGHNYGYTF; D: -; J: TRBJ1-2; size: -; V: TRBV13
DNA: TGTGCCAGCAACCTTTACTCATACGGGGAGAACACTGAAGCTTTCTTT; CDR3: CASNLYSYGENTEAFF; D: -; J: TRBJ1-1; size: -; V: TRBV19
DNA: TGTGCCAGCAGTCAAACCGACGTCGGACGGAGAAACATTCAGTACTTC; CDR3: CASSQTDVGRRNIQYF; D: -; J: TRBJ2-4; size: few; V: TRBV6-1
DNA: TGTGCCAGCAGTTATGAGGTCGCAACTAATGAAAAACTGTTTTTT; CDR3: CASSYEVATNEKLFF; D: -; J: TRBJ1-4; size: -; V: TRBV6-5
DNA: TGCAGCACGAGGGACAGGGAGGCCAAAAACATTCAGTACTTC; CDR3: CSTRDREAKNIQYF; D: TRBD1; J: TRBJ2-4; size: few; V: TRBV29-1
DNA: TGTGCCAGCAGGCCCATAGAGGGCAGAAGCACTGAAGCTTTCTTT; CDR3: CASRPIEGRSTEAFF; D: -; J: TRBJ1-1; size: -; V: TRBV4-2
DNA: TGCAGCGTTCTCCGGACTAGCGGCTACAATGAGCAGTTCTTC; CDR3: CSVLRTSGYNEQFF; D: TRBD2; J: TRBJ2-1; size: few; V: TRBV29-1
DNA: TGCAGTGCTAGAGATCGAGAGGGGACCTACCAAGATTGGCAGTACTTC; CDR3: CSARDREGTYQDWQYF; D: -; J: TRBJ2-7; size: few; V: TRBV20-1
DNA: TGCAGTGCTAGGTCCGGGCGCTCCTACGAGCAGTACTTC; CDR3: CSARSGRSYEQYF; D: -; J: TRBJ2-7; size: -; V: TRBV20-1
DNA: TGTGCCACCAGTGATTCGAGCCTCGAGCAGTTCTTC; CDR3: CATSDSSLEQFF; D: -; J: TRBJ2-1; size: few; V: TRBV24-1
DNA: TGCAGTGCTAGTTGGCAGGGCTCCTACGAGCAGTACTTC; CDR3: CSASWQGSYEQYF; D: -; J: TRBJ2-7; size: few; V: TRBV20-1
DNA: TGTGCCAGCAGTTATGACGGTGGCGAGACGAATACCGGGGAGCTGTTTTTT; CDR3: CASSYDGGETNTGELFF; D: -; J: TRBJ2-2; size: few; V: TRBV6-5
DNA: TGTGCCAGTAGCAAAGTGGGGAGCACAGATACGCAGTATTTT; CDR3: CASSKVGSTDTQYF; D: -; J: TRBJ2-3; size: once; V: TRBV19
DNA: TGTGCCAGCAGCAATAAGGGGGTAATGGAGACCCAGTACTTC; CDR3: CASSNKGVMETQYF; D: -; J: TRBJ2-5; size: -; V: TRBV7-9
DNA: TGTGCCAGCAGCCCGTATACACCGGAGGGGTTGGATACGCAGTATTTT; CDR3: CASSPYTPEGLDTQYF; D: -; J: TRBJ2-3; size: -; V: TRBV7-2
DNA: TGTGCCAGCAGGGTAGACACAGATACGCAGTATTTT; CDR3: CASRVDTDTQYF; D: -; J: TRBJ2-3; size: -; V: TRBV2
DNA: TGTGCCAGCAGCCAAGGGGACTCCCCCACAGATACGCAGTATTTT; CDR3: CASSQGDSPTDTQYF; D: -; J: TRBJ2-3; size: -; V: TRBV3-1
DNA: TGCAGTGCTAGTCCCGGGAGCCCCGAGCAGTACTTC; CDR3: CSASPGSPEQYF; D: -; J: TRBJ2-7; size: -; V: TRBV20-1
DNA: TGTGCCAGCAGCCAAGGGGAAGCGACCTATGAGCAGTTCTTC; CDR3: CASSQGEATYEQFF; D: -; J: TRBJ2-1; size: -; V: TRBV3-1
DNA: TGCGCCAGCAGCTTGTTGAGGCAGCCCACCGGGGAGCTGTTTTTT; CDR3: CASSLLRQPTGELFF; D: -; J: TRBJ2-2; size: -; V: TRBV5-1
DNA: TGCAGCGTTGGAATGGCAAACGAGCAGTACTTC; CDR3: CSVGMANEQYF; D: -; J: TRBJ2-7; size: few; V: TRBV29-1
DNA: TGTGCTAGTGGTTCAGCTACAGGGGCCCTAGGATACAATGAGCAGTTCTTC; CDR3: CASGSATGALGYNEQFF; D: TRBD1; J: TRBJ2-1; size: -; V: TRBV12-5
DNA: TGTGCCAGCAGCCAAGATGAGGGGGGAATGAGGGCCATTCAGTACTTC; CDR3: CASSQDEGGMRAIQYF; D: -; J: TRBJ2-4; size: few; V: TRBV3-1
DNA: TGTGCCAGCAGTTCAAGAGGGGTTCTCACAGATACGCAGTATTTT; CDR3: CASSSRGVLTDTQYF; D: -; J: TRBJ2-3; size: -; V: TRBV6-2/TRBV6-3
DNA: TGTGCCACCAGCAGAGGGGTAATGAACAGGGGGCGCGCTGGCTACACCTTC; CDR3: CATSRGVMNRGRAGYTF; D: TRBD1; J: TRBJ1-2; size: -; V: TRBV15
DNA: TGCAGCGTTTCCTCTCGGGTGAACTATGGCTACACCTTC; CDR3: CSVSSRVNYGYTF; D: -; J: TRBJ1-2; size: -; V: TRBV29-1
DNA: TGTGCCAGCAGCTTAAGGAGGGGCGCTTCTTTCGGCTACACCTTC; CDR3: CASSLRRGASFGYTF; D: -; J: TRBJ1-2; size: -; V: TRBV11-1
DNA: TGTGCCAGCAGCCCCCAAAGCCGGACTAGCGGGAGAGGAGTTGAAGAGACCCAGTACTTC; CDR3: CASSPQSRTSGRGVEETQYF; D: TRBD2; J: TRBJ2-5; size: -; V: TRBV5-5
DNA: TGCGCCAGCAGCCAGCGCGACATAGCCACCGGGGAGCTGTTTTTT; CDR3: CASSQRDIATGELFF; D: -; J: TRBJ2-2; size: many; V: TRBV4-1
DNA: TGTGCCAGCTGGGACCTAATAAACACTGAAGCTTTCTTT; CDR3: CASWDLINTEAFF; D: -; J: TRBJ1-1; size: few; V: TRBV6-5
DNA: TGTGCCAGCAGTCCGGACAGGGACGATCAGCCCCAGCATTTT; CDR3: CASSPDRDDQPQHF; D: TRBD1; J: TRBJ1-5; size: -; V: TRBV6-6
DNA: TGTGCCAGCAGCTGGCCCCGTGGCGGGAGTGTGGATGAGCAGTTCTTC; CDR3: CASSWPRGGSVDEQFF; D: TRBD2; J: TRBJ2-1; size: -; V: TRBV5-5
DNA: TGTGCCAGCAGCCAAGTTTTCGGGGGGGAAGAGACCCAGTACTTC; CDR3: CASSQVFGGEETQYF; D: TRBD2; J: TRBJ2-5; size: -; V: TRBV4-2
DNA: TGTGCCAGCACCGACCTAGCGGCACAAGAGGCCCAGTACTTC; CDR3: CASTDLAAQEAQYF; D: TRBD2; J: TRBJ2-5; size: few; V: TRBV7-9
DNA: TGTGCCAGTCTCGGGGCGGAATCACCCCTCCACTTT; CDR3: CASLGAESPLHF; D: -; J: TRBJ1-6; size: few; V: TRBV2
DNA: TGTGCCAGCAGTTCACGCCACGGGACAGGGAAAGGCTACGAGCAGTACTTC; CDR3: CASSSRHGTGKGYEQYF; D: TRBD1; J: TRBJ2-7; size: few; V: TRBV28
DNA: TGTGCCAGCAGCTTACCTAGCACGGTCTACGAGCAGTACTTC; CDR3: CASSLPSTVYEQYF; D: -; J: TRBJ2-7; size: -; V: TRBV11-2
DNA: TGCGCCAGCAGCCATCTACAGGGTACCAAAAACATTCAGTACTTC; CDR3: CASSHLQGTKNIQYF; D: -; J: TRBJ2-4; size: few; V: TRBV4-1
DNA: TGTGCCAGCAGCCCTACGTATTGGCCTAATGAAAAACTGTTTTTT; CDR3: CASSPTYWPNEKLFF; D: -; J: TRBJ1-4; size: -; V: TRBV7-2
DNA: TGTGCCAGCAGCCAGGGGATGAGGGATTACGGCAATGAGCAGTTCTTC; CDR3: CASSQGMRDYGNEQFF; D: -; J: TRBJ2-1; size: -; V: TRBV25-1
DNA: TGCAGCGTTGGTTGGGTATTCTTAGCCGCTTACAATGAGCAGTTCTTC; CDR3: CSVGWVFLAAYNEQFF; D: -; J: TRBJ2-1; size: -; V: TRBV29-1